The subject of this entry is one T cell receptor beta chain. This record belongs to a study of blood T cell repertoires in COVID-19. Study information: Specimens from acute and convalescent COVID-19 originated in the United States, Italy and Spain.

The data were produced by immunoSEQ multiplex PCR, yet TCRdb's version contains in-frame clones alone and is incomplete. The table has about 69,000 clones, about 91% seen once; the top ten hold roughly 5%. The CDR3 length is 15 residues. V trimming: 4 bases; J trimming: 1 base; junction bases outside the gene matches: 5. Germline CDR1 and CDR2: LGHDT and YNNKEL (reference sequence). The chain joins TRBV3-1 (or the pseudogene TRBV3-2) to TRBJ2-5; 8 positions match TRBD2. The sequencing input was peripheral blood. This clonotype originated in a woman in her fifties or sixties with active COVID-19. The DNA for the CDR3 is TGTGCCAGCAGCCCCAAACTAGCGGCCCAAGAGACCCAGTACTTC. It yields the protein CASSPKLAAQETQYF.